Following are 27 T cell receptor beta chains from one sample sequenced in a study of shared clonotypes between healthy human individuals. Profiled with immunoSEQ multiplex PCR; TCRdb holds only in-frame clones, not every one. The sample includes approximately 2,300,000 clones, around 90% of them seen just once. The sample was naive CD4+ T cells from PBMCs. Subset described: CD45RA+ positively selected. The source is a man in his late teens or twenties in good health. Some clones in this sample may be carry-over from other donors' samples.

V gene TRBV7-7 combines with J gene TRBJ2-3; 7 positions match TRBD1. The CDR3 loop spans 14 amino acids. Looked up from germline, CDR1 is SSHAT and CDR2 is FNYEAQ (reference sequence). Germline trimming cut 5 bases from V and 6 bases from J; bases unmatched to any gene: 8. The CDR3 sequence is CASSKTGTSDTQYF. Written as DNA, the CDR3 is TGTGCCAGCAGCAAGACAGGGACCTCGGATACGCAGTATTTT.

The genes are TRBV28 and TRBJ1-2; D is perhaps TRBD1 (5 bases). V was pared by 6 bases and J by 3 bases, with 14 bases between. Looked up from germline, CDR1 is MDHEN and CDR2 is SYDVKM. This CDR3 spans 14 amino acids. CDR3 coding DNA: TGTGCCAGCAGGGAGGGGTTATCCGACTATGGCTACACCTTC. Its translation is CASREGLSDYGYTF.

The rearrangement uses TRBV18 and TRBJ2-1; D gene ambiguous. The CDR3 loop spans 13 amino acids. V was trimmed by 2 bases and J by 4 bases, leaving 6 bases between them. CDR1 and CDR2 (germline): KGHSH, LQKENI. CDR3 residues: CASSPARYNEQFF. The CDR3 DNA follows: TGTGCCAGCTCACCAGCACGGTACAATGAGCAGTTCTTC.

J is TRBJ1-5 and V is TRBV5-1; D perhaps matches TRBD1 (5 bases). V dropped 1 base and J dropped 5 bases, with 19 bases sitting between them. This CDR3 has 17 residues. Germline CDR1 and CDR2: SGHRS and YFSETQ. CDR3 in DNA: TGCGCCAGCAGCTTGCGGCCCCAGGGAGAGGCACATCAGCCCCAGCATTTT. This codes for CASSLRPQGEAHQPQHF.

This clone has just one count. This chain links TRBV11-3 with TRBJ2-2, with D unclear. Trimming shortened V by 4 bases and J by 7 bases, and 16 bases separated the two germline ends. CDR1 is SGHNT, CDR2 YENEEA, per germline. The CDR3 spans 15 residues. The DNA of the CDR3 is TGTGCCAGCAGCTCCGTTACCGGGTACGGCGGGGAGCTGTTTTTT. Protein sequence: CASSSVTGYGGELFF. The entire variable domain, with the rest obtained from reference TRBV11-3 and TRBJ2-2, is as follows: EAGVVQSPRYKIIEKKQPVAFWCNPISGHNTLYWYLQNLGQGPELLIRYENEEAVDDSQLPKDRFSAERLKGVDSTLKIQPAELGDSAVYLCASSSVTGYGGELFFGEGSRLTVL.

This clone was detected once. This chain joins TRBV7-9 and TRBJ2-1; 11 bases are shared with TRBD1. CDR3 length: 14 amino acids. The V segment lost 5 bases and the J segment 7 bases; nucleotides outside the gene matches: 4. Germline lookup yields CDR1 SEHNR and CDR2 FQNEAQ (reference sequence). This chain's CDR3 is CASSRGQGANEQFF. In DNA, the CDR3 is TGTGCCAGCAGCCGAGGACAGGGGGCGAATGAGCAGTTCTTC.

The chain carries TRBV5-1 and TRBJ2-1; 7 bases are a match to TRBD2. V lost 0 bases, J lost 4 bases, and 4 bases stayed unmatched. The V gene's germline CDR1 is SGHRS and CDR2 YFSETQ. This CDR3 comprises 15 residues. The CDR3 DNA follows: TGCGCCAGCAGCTTGGGAAGCGGGATGTACAATGAGCAGTTCTTC. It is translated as CASSLGSGMYNEQFF.

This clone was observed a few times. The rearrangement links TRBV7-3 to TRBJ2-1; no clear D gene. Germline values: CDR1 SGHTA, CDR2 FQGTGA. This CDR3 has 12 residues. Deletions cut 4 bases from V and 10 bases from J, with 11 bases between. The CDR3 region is CASSSSPGEQFF. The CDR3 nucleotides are TGTGCCAGCAGCTCAAGCCCTGGGGAGCAGTTCTTC.

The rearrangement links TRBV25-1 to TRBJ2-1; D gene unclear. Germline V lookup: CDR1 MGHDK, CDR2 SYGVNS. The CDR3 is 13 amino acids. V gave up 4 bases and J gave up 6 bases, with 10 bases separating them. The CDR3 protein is CASSGPRVNEQFF. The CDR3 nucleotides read TGTGCCAGCAGTGGGCCTCGGGTCAATGAGCAGTTCTTC.

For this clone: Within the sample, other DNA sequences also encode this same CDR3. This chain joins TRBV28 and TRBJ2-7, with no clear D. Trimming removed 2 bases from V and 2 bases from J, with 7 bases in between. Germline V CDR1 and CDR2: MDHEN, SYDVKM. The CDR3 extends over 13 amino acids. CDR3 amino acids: CASSLVGTYEQYF. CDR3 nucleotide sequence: TGTGCCAGCAGTTTAGTAGGAACCTACGAGCAGTACTTC.

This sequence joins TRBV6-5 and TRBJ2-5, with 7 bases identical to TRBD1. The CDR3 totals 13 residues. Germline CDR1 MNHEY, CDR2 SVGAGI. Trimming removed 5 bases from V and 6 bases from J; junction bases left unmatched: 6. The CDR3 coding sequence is TGTGCCAGCAGTCGACAGGGAGTGCAGACCCAGTACTTC. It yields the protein CASSRQGVQTQYF.

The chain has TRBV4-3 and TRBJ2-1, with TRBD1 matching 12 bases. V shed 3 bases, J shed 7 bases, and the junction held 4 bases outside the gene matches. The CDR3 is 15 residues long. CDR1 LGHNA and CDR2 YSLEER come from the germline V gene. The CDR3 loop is CASSHRDRGRNEQFF. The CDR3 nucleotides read TGCGCCAGCAGCCACCGGGACAGGGGGCGGAATGAGCAGTTCTTC.

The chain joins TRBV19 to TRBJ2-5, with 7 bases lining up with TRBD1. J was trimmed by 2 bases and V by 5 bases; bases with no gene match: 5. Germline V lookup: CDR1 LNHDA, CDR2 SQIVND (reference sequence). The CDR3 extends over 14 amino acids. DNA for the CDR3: TGTGCCAGTAGTGGGACAGTCTTTCAAGAGACCCAGTACTTC. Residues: CASSGTVFQETQYF.

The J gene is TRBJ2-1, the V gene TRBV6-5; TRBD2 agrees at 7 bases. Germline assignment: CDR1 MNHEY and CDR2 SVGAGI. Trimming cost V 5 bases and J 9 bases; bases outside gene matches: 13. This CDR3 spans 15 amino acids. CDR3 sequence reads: CASSQTAGVGGEQFF. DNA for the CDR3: TGTGCCAGCAGTCAAACTGCGGGAGTGGGGGGTGAGCAGTTCTTC.

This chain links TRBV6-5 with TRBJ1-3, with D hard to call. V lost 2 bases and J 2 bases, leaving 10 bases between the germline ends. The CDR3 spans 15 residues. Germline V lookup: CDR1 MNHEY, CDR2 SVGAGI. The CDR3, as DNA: TGTGCCAGCAGTTACGGCTCAGGAGCTGGAAACACCATATATTTT. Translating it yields CASSYGSGAGNTIYF.

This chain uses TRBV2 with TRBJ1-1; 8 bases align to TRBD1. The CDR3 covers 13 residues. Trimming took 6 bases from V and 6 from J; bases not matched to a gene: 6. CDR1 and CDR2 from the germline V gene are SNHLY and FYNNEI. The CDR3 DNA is TGTGCCAGCAGAGCTACAGGGGGGTCTGAAGCTTTCTTT. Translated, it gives CASRATGGSEAFF.

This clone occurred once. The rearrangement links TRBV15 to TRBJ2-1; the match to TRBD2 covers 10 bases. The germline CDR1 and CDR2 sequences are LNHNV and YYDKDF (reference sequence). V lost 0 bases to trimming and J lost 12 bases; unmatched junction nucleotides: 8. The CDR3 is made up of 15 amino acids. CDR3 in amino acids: CATSRDRLAGVVQFF. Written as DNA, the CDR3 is TGTGCCACCAGCAGAGATAGGCTAGCGGGAGTTGTGCAGTTCTTC.

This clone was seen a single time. The CDR3 DNA sequence: TGTGCCAGCAGCCCACCAACCTTCGGGGAGACGGCTTTCTTT. Translation gives CASSPPTFGETAFF. This chain uses TRBV4-2 with TRBJ1-1; D is unclear. CDR1 is LGHNA and CDR2 is YNFKEQ in the germline V gene. The length of the CDR3 is 14 residues. With 4 bases removed from V and 11 bases from J, the gap between germline ends came to 20 bases.

For the CDR3, the DNA is TGTGCCAGCAGTTTAAGGAGCGGGAGGTCGCCAGGCAATGAGCAGTTCTTC. The encoded protein is CASSLRSGRSPGNEQFF. The V call is TRBV28, the J call TRBJ2-1, with 9 bases matching TRBD2. CDR3 length: 17 residues. Trimming took 2 bases from V and 6 from J; bases not matched to a gene: 11. Germline V gives CDR1 MDHEN, CDR2 SYDVKM. The full variable domain, its missing parts supplied by reference TRBV28 and TRBJ2-1, is DVKVTQSSRYLVKRTGEKVFLECVQDMDHENMFWYRQDPGLGLRLIYFSYDVKMKEKGDIPEGYSVSREKKERFSLILESASTNQTSMYLCASSLRSGRSPGNEQFFGPGTRLTVL.

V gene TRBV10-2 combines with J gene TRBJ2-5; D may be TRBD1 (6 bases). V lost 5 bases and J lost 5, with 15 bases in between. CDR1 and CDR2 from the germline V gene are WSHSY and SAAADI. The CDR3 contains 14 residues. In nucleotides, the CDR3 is TGCGCCAGCAGTCGGATTCGGACAGAGGAGACCCAGTACTTC. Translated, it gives CASSRIRTEETQYF.

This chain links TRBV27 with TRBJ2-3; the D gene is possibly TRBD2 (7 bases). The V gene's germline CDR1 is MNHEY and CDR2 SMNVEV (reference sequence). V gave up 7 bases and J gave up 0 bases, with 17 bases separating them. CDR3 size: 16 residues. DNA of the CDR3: TGTGCCAGCACCCCTTTAGGGGGGGATAGCACAGATACGCAGTATTTT. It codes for CASTPLGGDSTDTQYF.

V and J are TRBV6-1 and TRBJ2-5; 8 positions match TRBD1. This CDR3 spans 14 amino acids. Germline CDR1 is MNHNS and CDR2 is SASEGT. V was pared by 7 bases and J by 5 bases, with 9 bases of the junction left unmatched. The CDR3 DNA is TGTGCCAGCATTAGGGCAGGGGGCTGGGAGACCCAGTACTTC. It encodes CASIRAGGWETQYF.

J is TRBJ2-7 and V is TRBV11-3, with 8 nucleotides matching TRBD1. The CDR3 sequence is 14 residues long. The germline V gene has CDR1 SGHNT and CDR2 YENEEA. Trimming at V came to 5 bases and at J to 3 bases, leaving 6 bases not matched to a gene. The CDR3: CASSPGGALYEQYF. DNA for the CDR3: TGTGCCAGCAGCCCAGGGGGCGCGCTCTACGAGCAGTACTTC.

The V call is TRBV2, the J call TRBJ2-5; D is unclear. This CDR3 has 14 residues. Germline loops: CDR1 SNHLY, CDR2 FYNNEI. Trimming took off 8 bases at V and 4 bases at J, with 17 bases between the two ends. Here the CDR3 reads CASGWRSTLETQYF. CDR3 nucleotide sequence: TGTGCCAGCGGTTGGAGATCGACTCTAGAGACCCAGTACTTC.

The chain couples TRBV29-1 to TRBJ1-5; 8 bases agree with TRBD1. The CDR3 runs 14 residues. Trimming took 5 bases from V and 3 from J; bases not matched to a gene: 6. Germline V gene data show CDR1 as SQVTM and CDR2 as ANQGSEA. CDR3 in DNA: TGCAGCGTTATCGGGACAGGCTTCAATCAGCCCCAGCATTTT. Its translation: CSVIGTGFNQPQHF.

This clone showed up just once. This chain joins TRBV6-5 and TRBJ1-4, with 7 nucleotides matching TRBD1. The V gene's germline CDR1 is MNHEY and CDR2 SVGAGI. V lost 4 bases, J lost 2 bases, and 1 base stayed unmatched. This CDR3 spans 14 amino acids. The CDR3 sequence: CASSLQGTNEKLFF. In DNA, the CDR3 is TGTGCCAGCAGTTTACAGGGGACTAATGAAAAACTGTTTTTT.

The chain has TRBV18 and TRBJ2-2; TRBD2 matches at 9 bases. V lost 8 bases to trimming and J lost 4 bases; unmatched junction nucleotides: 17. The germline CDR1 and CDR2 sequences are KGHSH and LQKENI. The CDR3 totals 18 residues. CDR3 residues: CASPPLAGTRRGTGELFF. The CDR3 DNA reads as TGTGCCAGCCCCCCGCTAGCGGGAACGAGGAGGGGCACCGGGGAGCTGTTTTTT.